This passage covers 24 T cell receptor beta chains from one sample sequenced in a study of cytomegalovirus exposure and HLA in healthy donors. The PCR ran on 60 Vbeta and 13 Jbeta primers. Sequenced by immunoSEQ multiplex PCR; TCRdb stores in-frame clones only, minus some. This sample has 85,000 to 130,000 clones, with over 65% found just once. Material: PBMCs. These receptors were obtained from a middle-aged woman in good health and CMV-seronegative.

This clone appeared a few times. The V call is TRBV19, the J call TRBJ1-1; perhaps TRBD1 as D (6 bases). The CDR3 is made up of 16 amino acids. V lost 5 bases and J 6 bases, leaving 22 bases between the germline ends. Germline loops: CDR1 LNHDA, CDR2 SQIVND (reference sequence). CDR3 coding DNA: TGTGCCAGTAGTGGGTATAGGGGACACCCTGGCGCTGAAGCTTTCTTT. Amino acids: CASSGYRGHPGAEAFF.

The chain combines TRBV9 with TRBJ2-7; the D gene is possibly TRBD2 (7 bases). CDR1 is SGDLS and CDR2 is YYNGEE in the germline V gene. The V gene lost 4 bases and the J gene lost 5 bases, with 16 bases spanning the gap. The CDR3 spans 14 residues. The CDR3 DNA is TGTGCCAGCAGCCCCTCGGGGGGCAGCCACGAGCAGTACTTC. Translating it yields CASSPSGGSHEQYF.

The chain is built from TRBV5-6 and TRBJ2-1; D is perhaps TRBD2 (5 bases). The CDR3 contains 12 residues. Germline CDR1 SGHDT, CDR2 YYEEEE. Between the trimmed V and J ends, which lost 0 bases and 10 bases, there was a span of 8 bases. This CDR3 reads CASSLAGYEQFF. The CDR3 DNA follows: TGTGCCAGCAGCTTGGCGGGGTACGAGCAGTTCTTC.

V gene TRBV7-2 combines with J gene TRBJ1-1; D is uncertain. Trimming cost V 1 base and J 5 bases, with 11 bases left between them. The V gene's germline CDR1 is SGHTA and CDR2 FQGNSA. The CDR3 has 14 amino acids. The CDR3 nucleotides read TGTGCCAGCAGCTTAGTCAGATTGAGGACTGAAGCTTTCTTT. Amino acid sequence: CASSLVRLRTEAFF.

The rearrangement uses TRBV6-5 and TRBJ1-2; D uncertain. The CDR3 has 15 residues. V lost 4 bases and J 2 bases, leaving 14 bases between the germline ends. The germline V gene has CDR1 MNHEY and CDR2 SVGAGI. In DNA form, the CDR3 reads TGTGCCAGCAGTTTTAGCGCTCGAGCAAACTATGGCTACACCTTC. The encoded protein is CASSFSARANYGYTF.

This chain uses TRBV7-9 with TRBJ1-5; tentatively, D is TRBD1 (5 bases). The CDR3 runs to 16 residues. The V end was cut by 5 bases, the J end by 5 bases, with 19 bases between. Per the germline V gene, CDR1 is SEHNR and CDR2 is FQNEAQ (reference sequence). CDR3 in amino acids: CASSVGVGRDHQPQHF. The CDR3 coding sequence is TGTGCCAGCAGCGTAGGGGTCGGCAGGGATCATCAGCCCCAGCATTTT.

This clone was found once. This rearrangement joins TRBV19 to TRBJ2-7; 9 positions agree with TRBD1. This CDR3 comprises 15 residues. The V gene's germline CDR1 is LNHDA and CDR2 SQIVND (reference sequence). J gave up 3 bases and V 4 bases, and 7 bases lay outside the gene matches. The CDR3 DNA follows: TGTGCCAGTAGTACCGGGACAGGGAACGTCTACGAGCAGTACTTC. Protein sequence: CASSTGTGNVYEQYF.

The V gene is TRBV4-2, the J gene TRBJ2-7, with 8 bases lining up with TRBD2. The germline V gene has CDR1 LGHNA and CDR2 YNFKEQ. J gave up 3 bases and V 4 bases, and 8 bases lay outside the gene matches. CDR3 length: 15 residues. The CDR3 region has the DNA TGTGCCAGCAGCCCGTCCCTCAGCGGGAGCTACGAGCAGTACTTC. This sequence encodes CASSPSLSGSYEQYF.

This sequence joins TRBV7-9 and TRBJ2-3; 8 bases match TRBD2. Germline values: CDR1 SEHNR, CDR2 FQNEAQ (reference sequence). V lost 6 bases and J lost 1; bases outside the gene matches: 12. This CDR3 spans 17 amino acids. The CDR3 region has the DNA TGTGCCAGCAGTGAGATGTCAGCGGGAGCCGGCACAGATACGCAGTATTTT. It encodes CASSEMSAGAGTDTQYF.

The chain has TRBV11-2 and TRBJ1-1; TRBD1 agrees at 9 bases. V dropped 2 bases and J dropped 4; count of bases not matched to a gene: 8. The CDR3 totals 16 residues. Germline CDR1 reads SGHAT; CDR2 reads FQNNGV. CDR3 sequence reads: CASSLLAGQGITEAFF. In DNA, the CDR3 is TGTGCCAGCAGCTTACTGGCTGGACAGGGGATCACTGAAGCTTTCTTT.

The chain employs TRBV5-8 and TRBJ2-3; 7 bases align to TRBD1. V dropped 4 bases and J dropped 1; count of bases not matched to a gene: 6. The CDR3 totals 15 residues. Germline-derived CDR1 and CDR2 are SGHTS and YDEGEE. CDR3 bases: TGTGCCAGCAGCGACAGGGAATTCGGCACAGATACGCAGTATTTT. Translated, it gives CASSDREFGTDTQYF.

J is TRBJ2-3 and V is TRBV28; no definite D call. The CDR3 consists of 20 residues. Per the germline V gene, CDR1 is MDHEN and CDR2 is SYDVKM. Trimming took 5 bases from V and 0 from J, leaving 27 bases between them. CDR3 sequence (DNA): TGTGCCAGCAGTCCGACTTTTAAGCTAACACCCAAAACTAGCACAGATACGCAGTATTTT. Protein product: CASSPTFKLTPKTSTDTQYF. Full variable domain (outside the CDR3, taken from reference TRBV28 and TRBJ2-3): DVKVTQSSRYLVKRTGEKVFLECVQDMDHENMFWYRQDPGLGLRLIYFSYDVKMKEKGDIPEGYSVSREKKERFSLILESASTNQTSMYLCASSPTFKLTPKTSTDTQYFGPGTRLTVL.

This clone turned up a few times. The rearrangement links TRBV6-4 to TRBJ2-2, with 7 bases fitting TRBD2. Germline V CDR1 and CDR2: MRHNA, SNTAGT. V lost 0 bases and J lost 4; bases outside the gene matches: 8. The CDR3 length is 17 residues. The CDR3 DNA is TGTGCCAGCAGTGACTCACCGCTAGCGGAGGTCACCGGGGAGCTGTTTTTT. Its translation: CASSDSPLAEVTGELFF.

This clone has just a few counts. The V gene is TRBV7-2, the J gene TRBJ2-2; D perhaps matches TRBD1 (5 bases). The CDR3 totals 14 residues. CDR1 and CDR2 from the germline V gene are SGHTA and FQGNSA. V was trimmed by 5 bases and J by 9 bases, leaving 16 bases between them. The CDR3 DNA reads TGTGCCAGCAGCCCCTCGAGTGGGGCTAGGGAGCTGTTTTTT. This encodes CASSPSSGARELFF.

CDR3 sequence: CASSLDRVNTEAFF. The CDR3, as DNA: TGTGCCAGCAGCTTGGACAGGGTTAACACTGAAGCTTTCTTT. The gene calls are TRBV7-8 and TRBJ1-1, with 8 nucleotides matching TRBD1. The CDR3 has 14 residues. V gave up 3 bases and J gave up 2 bases; unmatched junction bases: 2. Germline CDR1 and CDR2: SGHVS and FQNEAQ.

The chain combines TRBV30 with TRBJ2-2, with D unclear. CDR3 length: 15 amino acids. The germline V and J ends were trimmed by 2 bases and 2 bases, with 12 bases remaining between them. CDR1 and CDR2 from the germline V gene are GTSNPN and SVGIG (reference sequence). CDR3 loop: CAWSPRSRNTGELFF. Written as DNA, the CDR3 is TGTGCCTGGAGTCCGCGTAGTAGAAACACCGGGGAGCTGTTTTTT. The full variable domain, its missing parts supplied by reference TRBV30 and TRBJ2-2, is SQTIHQWPATLVQPVGSPLSLECTVEGTSNPNLYWYRQAAGRGLQLLFYSVGIGQISSEVPQNLSASRPQDRQFILSSKKLLLSDSGFYLCAWSPRSRNTGELFFGEGSRLTVL.

The chain links TRBV5-6 to TRBJ1-2; 7 nucleotides align to TRBD1. Germline V gene data show CDR1 as SGHDT and CDR2 as YYEEEE. The CDR3 has 14 amino acids. The V segment lost 4 bases and the J segment 6 bases; nucleotides outside the gene matches: 9. The CDR3 DNA reads TGTGCCAGCAGCGGGCCAAACAGGGGACATGGCTACACCTTC. It yields the protein CASSGPNRGHGYTF.

The chain joins TRBV30 to TRBJ1-6, with unresolved D. V gave up 4 bases and J gave up 7 bases, with 11 bases separating them. Germline CDR1 GTSNPN, CDR2 SVGIG (reference sequence). The CDR3 is 13 amino acids. Here the CDR3 DNA reads TGTGCCTGGAACATCGCAGGAAATTCACCCCTCCACTTT. Its translation is CAWNIAGNSPLHF.

The chain couples TRBV5-4 to TRBJ1-2, with TRBD1 matching over 7 bases. The ends lost 6 bases at V and 0 bases at J; junction bases unmatched: 5. The CDR3 has 14 residues. CDR1 is SGHNT, CDR2 YYREEE, per germline (reference sequence). This CDR3 reads CASKRTGSNYGYTF. The DNA of the CDR3 is TGTGCCAGCAAACGGACAGGTTCTAACTATGGCTACACCTTC. The complete variable domain, with remaining parts taken from reference TRBV5-4 and TRBJ1-2, reads ETGVTQSPTHLIKTRGQQVTLRCSSQSGHNTVSWYQQALGQGPQFIFQYYREEENGRGNFPPRFSGLQFPNYSSELNVNALELDDSALYLCASKRTGSNYGYTFGSGTRLTVV.

The chain has TRBV28 and TRBJ2-7; 7 nucleotides line up with TRBD2. This CDR3 is 12 amino acids long. V lost 6 bases to trimming and J lost 3 bases; unmatched junction nucleotides: 2. CDR1 is MDHEN, CDR2 SYDVKM, per germline. The CDR3 is CASSPGGYEQYF. The CDR3 region has the DNA TGTGCCAGCAGCCCGGGGGGCTACGAGCAGTACTTC.

The rearrangement links TRBV27 to TRBJ1-1; D unresolved. The CDR3 sequence is 13 residues long. With 6 bases removed from V and 5 bases from J, the gap between germline ends came to 13 bases. CDR1 MNHEY and CDR2 SMNVEV come from the germline V gene (reference sequence). CDR3 loop: CASSRDFVTEAFF. In DNA form, the CDR3 reads TGTGCCAGCAGCCGGGATTTTGTTACTGAAGCTTTCTTT.

V usage is TRBV9 and J usage is TRBJ1-1; D may be TRBD1 (5 bases). The CDR3 is 12 residues long. CDR1 is SGDLS and CDR2 is YYNGEE in the germline V gene. Trimming took off 3 bases at V and 5 bases at J, with 8 bases between the two ends. The CDR3 loop is CASSGGGTEAFF. The CDR3 coding sequence is TGTGCCAGCAGCGGGGGGGGGACTGAAGCTTTCTTT.

V is TRBV7-9 and J is TRBJ2-1; D uncertain. The CDR3 has 16 residues. The V gene lost 5 bases and the J gene lost 3 bases, with 17 bases spanning the gap. Germline CDR1 SEHNR, CDR2 FQNEAQ (reference sequence). The CDR3 spells CASSTYRVPLYNEQFF. DNA of the CDR3: TGTGCCAGCAGCACGTACAGAGTCCCACTCTACAATGAGCAGTTCTTC. The whole variable domain, remainder taken from reference TRBV7-9 and TRBJ2-1, is DTGVSQNPRHKITKRGQNVTFRCDPISEHNRLYWYRQTLGQGPEFLTYFQNEAQLEKSRLLSDRFSAERPKGSFSTLEIQRTEQGDSAMYLCASSTYRVPLYNEQFFGPGTRLTVL.

This clone was counted a few times. The chain has TRBV18 and TRBJ1-3, with 7 bases lining up with TRBD1. The CDR3 covers 15 residues. V was pared by 1 base and J by 0 bases, with 0 bases of the junction left unmatched. From germline, CDR1 is KGHSH and CDR2 LQKENI. The CDR3 coding sequence is TGTGCCAGCTCACCACGACAGGGCTCTGGAAACACCATATATTTT. The encoded protein is CASSPRQGSGNTIYF.